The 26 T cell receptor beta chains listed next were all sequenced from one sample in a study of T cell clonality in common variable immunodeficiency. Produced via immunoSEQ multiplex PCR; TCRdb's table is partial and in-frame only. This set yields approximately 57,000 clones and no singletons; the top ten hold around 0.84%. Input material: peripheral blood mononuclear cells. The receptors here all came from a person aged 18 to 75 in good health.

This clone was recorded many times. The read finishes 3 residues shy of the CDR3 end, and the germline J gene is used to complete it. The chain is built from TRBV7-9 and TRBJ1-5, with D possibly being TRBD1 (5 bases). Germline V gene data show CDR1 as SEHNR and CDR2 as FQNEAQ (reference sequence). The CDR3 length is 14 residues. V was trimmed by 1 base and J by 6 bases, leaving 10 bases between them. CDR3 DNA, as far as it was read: TGTGCCAGCAGCTTAGGGGGGACTGGTCAGCCC. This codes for CASSLGGTGQP. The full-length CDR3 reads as CASSLGGTGQPQHF.

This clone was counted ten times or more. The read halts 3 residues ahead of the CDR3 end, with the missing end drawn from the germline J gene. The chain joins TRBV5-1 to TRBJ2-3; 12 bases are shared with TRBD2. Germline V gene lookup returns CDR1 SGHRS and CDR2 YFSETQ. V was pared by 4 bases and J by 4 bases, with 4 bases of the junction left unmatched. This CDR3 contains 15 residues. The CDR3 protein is CASSLTSGSADTQYF. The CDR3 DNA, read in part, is TGCGCCAGCAGCCTGACTAGCGGGAGTGCAGATACG.

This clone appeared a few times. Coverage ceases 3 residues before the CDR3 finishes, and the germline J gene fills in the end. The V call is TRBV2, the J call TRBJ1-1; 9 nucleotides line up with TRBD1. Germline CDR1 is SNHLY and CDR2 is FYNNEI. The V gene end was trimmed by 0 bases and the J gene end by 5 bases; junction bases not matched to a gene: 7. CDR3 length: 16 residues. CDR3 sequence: CASSEAGTGRGTEAFF. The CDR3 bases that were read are TGTGCCAGCAGTGAAGCGGGGACAGGGCGGGGAACTGAA.

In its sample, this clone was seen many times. This CDR3 is CASSFGTSGEETQYF. CDR3 DNA, as far as it was read: TGTGCCAGCAGCTTCGGGACTAGCGGGGAAGAGACC. This chain joins TRBV7-6 and TRBJ2-5; 13 nucleotides line up with TRBD2. The read finishes 3 residues shy of the CDR3 end, and the germline J gene is used to complete it. The CDR3 consists of 15 residues. Germline CDR1 and CDR2: SGHVS and FNYEAQ. The V and J ends lost 3 bases and 3 bases, in that order; junction bases with no gene match: 1. Full variable domain (missing parts from reference TRBV7-6 and TRBJ2-5): GAGVSQSPRYKVTKRGQDVALRCDPISGHVSLYWYRQALGQGPEFLTYFNYEAQQDKSGLPNDRFSAERPEGSISTLTIQRTEQRDSAMYRCASSFGTSGEETQYFGPGTRLLVL.

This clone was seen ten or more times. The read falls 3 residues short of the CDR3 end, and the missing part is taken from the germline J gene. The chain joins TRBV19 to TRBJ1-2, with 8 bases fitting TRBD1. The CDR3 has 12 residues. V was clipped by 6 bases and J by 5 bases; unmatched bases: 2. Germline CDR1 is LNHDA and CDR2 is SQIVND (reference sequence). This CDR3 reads CASSGQGYGYTF. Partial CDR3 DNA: TGTGCCAGTAGCGGACAGGGATATGGC.

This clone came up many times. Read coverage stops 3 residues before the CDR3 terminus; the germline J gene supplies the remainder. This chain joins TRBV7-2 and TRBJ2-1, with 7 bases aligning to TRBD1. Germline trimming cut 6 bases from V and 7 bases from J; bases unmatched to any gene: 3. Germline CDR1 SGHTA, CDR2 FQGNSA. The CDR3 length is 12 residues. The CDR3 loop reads CASSRDRNEQFF. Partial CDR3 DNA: TGTGCCAGCAGTCGGGACAGAAATGAG.

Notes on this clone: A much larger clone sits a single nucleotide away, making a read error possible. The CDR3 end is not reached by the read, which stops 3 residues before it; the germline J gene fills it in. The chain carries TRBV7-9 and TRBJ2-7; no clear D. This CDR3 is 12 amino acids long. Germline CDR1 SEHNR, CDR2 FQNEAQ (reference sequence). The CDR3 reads CSSSFRGYEQYF. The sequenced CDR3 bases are TGTTCCAGCAGCTTTCGCGGCTACGAG.

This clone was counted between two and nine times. The DNA read from the CDR3 is TGTGCCAGCAGTGAAGCTGGCAGATTTGAG. The encoded protein is CASSEAGRFE. The complete CDR3 reads CASSEAGRFEQFF. This chain uses TRBV6-1 with TRBJ2-1; D remains unclear. Read sequence stops 3 residues before the CDR3 end, and the germline J gene provides the missing end. Germline values: CDR1 MNHNS, CDR2 SASEGT. Trimming shortened V by 0 bases and J by 9 bases, and 9 bases separated the two germline ends. The CDR3 sequence is 13 residues long.

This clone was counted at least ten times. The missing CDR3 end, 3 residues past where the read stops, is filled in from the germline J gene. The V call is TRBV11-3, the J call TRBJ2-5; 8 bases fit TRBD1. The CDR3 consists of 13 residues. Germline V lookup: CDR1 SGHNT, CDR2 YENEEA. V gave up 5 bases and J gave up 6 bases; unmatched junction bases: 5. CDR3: CASSPGQGQTQYF. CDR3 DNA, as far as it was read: TGTGCCAGCAGCCCAGGACAGGGCCAGACC.

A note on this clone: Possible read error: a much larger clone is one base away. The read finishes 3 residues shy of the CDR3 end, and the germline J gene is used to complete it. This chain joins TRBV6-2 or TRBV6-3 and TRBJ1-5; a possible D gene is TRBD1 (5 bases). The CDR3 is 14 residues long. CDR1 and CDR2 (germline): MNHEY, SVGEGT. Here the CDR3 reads CAAQAGYSKQPQHF. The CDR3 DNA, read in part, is TGTGCCGCACAGGCCGGTTATAGCAAGCAGCCC.

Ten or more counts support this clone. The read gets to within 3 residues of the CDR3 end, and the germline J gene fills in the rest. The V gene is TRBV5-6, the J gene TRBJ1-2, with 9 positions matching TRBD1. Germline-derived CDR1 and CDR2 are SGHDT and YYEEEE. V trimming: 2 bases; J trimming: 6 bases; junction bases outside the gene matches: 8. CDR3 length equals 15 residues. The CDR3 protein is CASSFPGQGRHGYTF. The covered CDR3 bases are TGTGCCAGCAGCTTTCCGGGACAGGGCCGTCATGGC.

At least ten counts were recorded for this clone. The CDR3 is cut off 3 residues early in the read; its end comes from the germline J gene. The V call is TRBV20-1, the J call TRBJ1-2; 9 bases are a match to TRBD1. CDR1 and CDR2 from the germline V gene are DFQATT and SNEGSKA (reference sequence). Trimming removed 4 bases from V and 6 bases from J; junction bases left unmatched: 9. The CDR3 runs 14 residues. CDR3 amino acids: CSAIAKTGGNGYTF. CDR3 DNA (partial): TGCAGTGCTATAGCGAAGACAGGGGGGAATGGC.

The CDR3 DNA, read in part, is TGTGCCAGCTCACCAAGGACAGGGTACACAGATACC. Encoded protein: CASSPRTGYTDT. The whole CDR3 region reads CASSPRTGYTDTYTF. J is TRBJ1-2 and V is TRBV18; 8 bases fit TRBD1. The read ends 3 residues before the CDR3 terminus; that terminus is restored from the germline J gene. This CDR3 is 15 amino acids long. Germline CDR1 KGHSH, CDR2 LQKENI.

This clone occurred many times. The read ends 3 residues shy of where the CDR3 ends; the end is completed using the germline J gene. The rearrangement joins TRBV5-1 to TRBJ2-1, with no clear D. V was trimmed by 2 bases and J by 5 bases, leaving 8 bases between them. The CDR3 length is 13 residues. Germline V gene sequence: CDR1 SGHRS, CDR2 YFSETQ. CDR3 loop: CASSLIQNNEQFF. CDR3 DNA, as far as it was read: TGCGCCAGCAGCTTAATACAGAACAATGAG.

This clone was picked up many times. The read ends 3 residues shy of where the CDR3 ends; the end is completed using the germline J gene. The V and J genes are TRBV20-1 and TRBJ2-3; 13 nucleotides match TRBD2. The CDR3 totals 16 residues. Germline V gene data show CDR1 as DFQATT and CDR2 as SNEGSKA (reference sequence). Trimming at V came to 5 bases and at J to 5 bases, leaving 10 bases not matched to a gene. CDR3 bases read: TGCAGTGCTCCTCGGACTAGCGGGAGTAACCGAGATACG. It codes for CSAPRTSGSNRDT. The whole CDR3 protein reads CSAPRTSGSNRDTQYF.

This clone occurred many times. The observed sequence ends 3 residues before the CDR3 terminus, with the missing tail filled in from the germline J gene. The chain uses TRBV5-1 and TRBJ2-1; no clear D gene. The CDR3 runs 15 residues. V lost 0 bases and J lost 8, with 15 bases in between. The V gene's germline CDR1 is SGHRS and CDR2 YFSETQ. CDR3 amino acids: CASSLASRFPDEQFF. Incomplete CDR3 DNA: TGCGCCAGCAGCTTGGCAAGTCGGTTCCCGGATGAG.

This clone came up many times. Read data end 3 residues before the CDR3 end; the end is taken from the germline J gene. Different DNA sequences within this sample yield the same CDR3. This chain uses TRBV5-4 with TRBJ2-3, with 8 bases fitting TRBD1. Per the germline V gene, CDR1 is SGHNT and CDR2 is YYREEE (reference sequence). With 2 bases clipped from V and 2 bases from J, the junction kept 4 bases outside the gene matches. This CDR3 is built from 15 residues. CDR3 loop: CASSLKDRDTDTQYF. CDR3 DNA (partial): TGTGCCAGCAGCTTAAAGGACAGGGACACAGATACG.

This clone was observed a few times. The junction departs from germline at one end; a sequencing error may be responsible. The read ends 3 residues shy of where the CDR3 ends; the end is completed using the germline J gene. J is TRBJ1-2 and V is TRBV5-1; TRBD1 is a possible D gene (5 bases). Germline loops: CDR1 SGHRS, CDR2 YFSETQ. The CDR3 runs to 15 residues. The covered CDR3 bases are TGCGCCGGCAGCAACGGAGGGGCGGGGAACTATGGC. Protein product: CAGSNGGAGNYG. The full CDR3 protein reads CAGSNGGAGNYGYTF. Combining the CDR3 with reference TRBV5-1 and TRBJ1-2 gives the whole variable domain KAGVTQTPRYLIKTRGQQVTLSCSPISGHRSVSWYQQTPGQGLQFLFEYFSETQRNKGNFPGRFSGRQFSNSRSEMNVSTLELGDSALYLCAGSNGGAGNYGYTFGSGTRLTVV.

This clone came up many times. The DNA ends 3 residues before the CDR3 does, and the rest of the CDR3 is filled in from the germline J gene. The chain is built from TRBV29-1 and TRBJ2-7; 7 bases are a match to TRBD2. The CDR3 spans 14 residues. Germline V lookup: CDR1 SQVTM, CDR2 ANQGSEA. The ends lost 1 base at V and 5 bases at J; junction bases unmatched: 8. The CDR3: CSVEGPGGSDEQYF. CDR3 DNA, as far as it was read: TGCAGCGTTGAAGGGCCTGGCGGGAGTGACGAG.

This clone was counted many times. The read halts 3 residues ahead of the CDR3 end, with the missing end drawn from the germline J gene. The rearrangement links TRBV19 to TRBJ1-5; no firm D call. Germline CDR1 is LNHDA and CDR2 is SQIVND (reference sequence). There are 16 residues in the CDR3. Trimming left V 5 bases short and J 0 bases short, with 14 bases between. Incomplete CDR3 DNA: TGTGCCAGTAGTCCCCGGGGTCCAGGTAGCAATCAGCCC. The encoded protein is CASSPRGPGSNQP. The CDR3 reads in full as CASSPRGPGSNQPQHF.

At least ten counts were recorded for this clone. The CDR3 sequence is CAWSPGTSLLSYNEQFF. The sequenced part of the CDR3 DNA is TGTGCCTGGAGTCCCGGGACTAGCCTTCTCTCCTACAATGAG. V is TRBV30 and J is TRBJ2-1; 9 bases line up with TRBD2. The observed sequence ends 3 residues before the CDR3 terminus, with the missing tail filled in from the germline J gene. This CDR3 is 17 amino acids long. Germline V CDR1 and CDR2: GTSNPN, SVGIG (reference sequence). V lost 2 bases to trimming and J lost 0 bases; unmatched junction nucleotides: 8.

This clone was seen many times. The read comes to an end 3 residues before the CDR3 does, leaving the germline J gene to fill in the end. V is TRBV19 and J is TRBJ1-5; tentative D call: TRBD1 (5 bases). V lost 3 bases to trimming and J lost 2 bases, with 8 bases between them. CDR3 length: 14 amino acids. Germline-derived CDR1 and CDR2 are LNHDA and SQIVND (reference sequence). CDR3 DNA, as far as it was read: TGTGCCAGTAGTATTCGCAGGGGCAATCAGCCC. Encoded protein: CASSIRRGNQP. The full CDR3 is CASSIRRGNQPQHF.

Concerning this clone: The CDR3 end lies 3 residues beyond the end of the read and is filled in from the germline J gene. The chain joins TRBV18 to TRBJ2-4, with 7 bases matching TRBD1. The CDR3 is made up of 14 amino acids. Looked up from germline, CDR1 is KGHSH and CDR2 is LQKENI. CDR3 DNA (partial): TGTGCCAGCTCACTCCGGGACAGTCTCTATGGT. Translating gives CASSLRDSLYG. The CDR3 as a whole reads CASSLRDSLYGQYF.

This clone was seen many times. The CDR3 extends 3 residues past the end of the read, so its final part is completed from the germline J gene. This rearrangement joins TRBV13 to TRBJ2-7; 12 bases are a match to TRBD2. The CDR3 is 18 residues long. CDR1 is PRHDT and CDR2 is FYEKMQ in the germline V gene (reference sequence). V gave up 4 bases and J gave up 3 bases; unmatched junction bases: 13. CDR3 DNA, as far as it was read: TGTGCCAGCAGCTCCCGGACTAGCGGGATGGAGGAAATCTACGAG. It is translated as CASSSRTSGMEEIYE. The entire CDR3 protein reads CASSSRTSGMEEIYEQYF.

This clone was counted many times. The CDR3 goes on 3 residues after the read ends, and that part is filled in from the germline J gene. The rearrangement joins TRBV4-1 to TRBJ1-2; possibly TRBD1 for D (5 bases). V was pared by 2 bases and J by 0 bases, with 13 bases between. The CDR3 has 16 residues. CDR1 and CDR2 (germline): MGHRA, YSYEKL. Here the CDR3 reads CASSQPAGRPNYGYTF. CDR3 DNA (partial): TGCGCCAGCAGCCAACCCGCAGGGCGGCCTAACTATGGC.

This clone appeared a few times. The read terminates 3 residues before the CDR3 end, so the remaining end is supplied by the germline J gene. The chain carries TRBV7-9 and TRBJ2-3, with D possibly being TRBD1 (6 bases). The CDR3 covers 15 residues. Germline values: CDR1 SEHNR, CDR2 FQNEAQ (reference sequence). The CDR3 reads CASSWTQTPGQPQYF. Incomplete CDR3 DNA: TGTGCCAGCAGCTGGACACAAACGCCAGGACAGCCG.